These 10 T cell receptor beta chains were all obtained from the same sample, sequenced in a study of blood T cell repertoires in COVID-19. The protocol was immunoSEQ multiplex PCR, while the TCRdb copy is restricted to in-frame clones and leaves out a portion. The repertoire holds 200,000 to 250,000 clones, with about nine tenths as singletons. The sequencing input was peripheral blood. These receptors were taken from a woman aged 40 to 55 with acute or convalescent COVID-19.

The V and J genes are TRBV9 and TRBJ2-3; a weak D match, TRBD1 (6 bases). V lost 0 bases and J lost 4, with 12 bases in between. Germline V CDR1 and CDR2: SGDLS, YYNGEE. The CDR3 has 15 residues. Here the CDR3 reads CASSVGRGGSDTQYF. CDR3 nucleotides: TGTGCCAGCAGCGTAGGGAGAGGGGGATCAGATACGCAGTATTTT. Drawing the rest from reference TRBV9 and TRBJ2-3, the complete variable domain is DSGVTQTPKHLITATGQRVTLRCSPRSGDLSVYWYQQSLDQGLQFLIQYYNGEERAKGNILERFSAQQFPDLHSELNLSSLELGDSALYFCASSVGRGGSDTQYFGPGTRLTVL.

There are a few counts of this clone. The genes are TRBV4-1 and TRBJ2-1, with 10 positions matching TRBD2. In germline, CDR1 is MGHRA, CDR2 YSYEKL. Germline trimming cut 8 bases from V and 4 bases from J; bases unmatched to any gene: 11. The CDR3 runs 16 residues. CDR3 bases: TGCGCCAGCCGCTCTAATAGCGGGGGGCGATACAATGAGCAGTTCTTC. Encoded protein: CASRSNSGGRYNEQFF.

This clone was seen once. The chain joins TRBV6-2 or TRBV6-3 to TRBJ2-5, with D possibly TRBD1 on 6 matching bases. This CDR3 is 15 amino acids long. V was pared by 2 bases and J by 4 bases, with 14 bases between. Germline-derived CDR1 and CDR2 are MNHEY and SVGEGT. CDR3 nucleotide sequence: TGTGCCAGCAGTTACCCCCCGGACAGTCTAGAGACCCAGTACTTC. Protein product: CASSYPPDSLETQYF.

The V and J genes are TRBV28 and TRBJ1-3; TRBD1 agrees at 7 bases. CDR1 and CDR2 (germline): MDHEN, SYDVKM. The V segment lost 2 bases and the J segment 0 bases; nucleotides outside the gene matches: 7. The length of the CDR3 is 17 residues. In nucleotides, the CDR3 is TGTGCCAGCAGTTTAAGAAACAGGGGAGGCTCTGGAAACACCATATATTTT. It specifies CASSLRNRGGSGNTIYF. Drawing the rest from reference TRBV28 and TRBJ1-3, the complete variable domain is DVKVTQSSRYLVKRTGEKVFLECVQDMDHENMFWYRQDPGLGLRLIYFSYDVKMKEKGDIPEGYSVSREKKERFSLILESASTNQTSMYLCASSLRNRGGSGNTIYFGEGSWLTVV.

The V gene is TRBV20-1, the J gene TRBJ1-1; no clear D gene. Looked up from germline, CDR1 is DFQATT and CDR2 is SNEGSKA (reference sequence). The CDR3 totals 11 residues. Trimming removed 6 bases from V and 3 bases from J, with 8 bases in between. The CDR3 loop reads CSASRDTEAFF. In nucleotides, the CDR3 is TGCAGTGCAAGCCGCGACACTGAAGCTTTCTTT.

This rearrangement joins TRBV5-5 to TRBJ2-1, with D perhaps TRBD2 (5 bases). The CDR3 runs 14 residues. The V gene's germline CDR1 is SGHKS and CDR2 YYEKEE (reference sequence). V shed 0 bases and J shed 8 bases, with 12 bases lying between them. This chain's CDR3 is CASSLVGGFDEQFF. CDR3 nucleotides: TGTGCCAGCAGCTTGGTTGGCGGGTTCGATGAGCAGTTCTTC. The variable domain in full, with the rest retrieved from reference TRBV5-5 and TRBJ2-1, is DAGVTQSPTHLIKTRGQQVTLRCSPISGHKSVSWYQQVLGQGPQFIFQYYEKEERGRGNFPDRFSARQFPNYSSELNVNALLLGDSALYLCASSLVGGFDEQFFGPGTRLTVL.

The gene calls are TRBV3-1 (or the pseudogene TRBV3-2) and TRBJ1-2; 7 bases align to TRBD1. Germline V CDR1 and CDR2: LGHDT, YNNKEL (reference sequence). The CDR3 length is 15 residues. V shed 0 bases and J 4 bases; nucleotides not matched to a gene: 5. The CDR3 DNA reads as TGTGCCAGCAGCCAAGAAGGACAGGCGGCCTATGGCTACACCTTC. It codes for CASSQEGQAAYGYTF.

This clone was detected once. This chain joins TRBV2 and TRBJ1-2; D is unresolved. Germline CDR1 is SNHLY and CDR2 is FYNNEI. V was cut by 6 bases and J by 4 bases, with 15 bases left in between. This CDR3 has 14 residues. CDR3 amino acids: CASSPRLTLYGYTF. In DNA form, the CDR3 reads TGTGCCAGCAGCCCAAGACTGACGCTCTATGGCTACACCTTC.

V and J are TRBV6-5 and TRBJ1-2; weak D call: TRBD1 (6 bases). Germline values: CDR1 MNHEY, CDR2 SVGAGI. The CDR3 runs to 13 residues. Trimming shortened V by 7 bases and J by 2 bases, and 11 bases separated the two germline ends. In DNA form, the CDR3 reads TGTGCCAGCATATCAGACAGGAACTATGGCTACACCTTC. Translated: CASISDRNYGYTF.

The chain recombines TRBV4-1 with TRBJ2-3; tentatively, D is TRBD2 (6 bases). Germline-derived CDR1 and CDR2 are MGHRA and YSYEKL. This CDR3 is built from 16 residues. V lost 5 bases and J 2 bases, leaving 17 bases between the germline ends. The CDR3: CASSGPGTQITDTQYF. Written as DNA, the CDR3 is TGCGCCAGCAGCGGACCCGGGACTCAGATCACAGATACGCAGTATTTT.